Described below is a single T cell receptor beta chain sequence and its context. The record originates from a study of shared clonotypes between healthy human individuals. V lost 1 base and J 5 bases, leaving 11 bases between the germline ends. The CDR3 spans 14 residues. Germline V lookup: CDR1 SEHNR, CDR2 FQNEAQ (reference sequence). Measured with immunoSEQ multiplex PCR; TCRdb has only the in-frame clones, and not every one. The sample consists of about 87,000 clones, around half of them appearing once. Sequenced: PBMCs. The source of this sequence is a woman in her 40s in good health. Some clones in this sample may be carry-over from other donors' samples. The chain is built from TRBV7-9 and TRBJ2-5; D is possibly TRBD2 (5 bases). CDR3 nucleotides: TGTGCCAGCAGCTTAGTCCCGGGGTTGGAGACCCAGTACTTC. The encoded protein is CASSLVPGLETQYF.